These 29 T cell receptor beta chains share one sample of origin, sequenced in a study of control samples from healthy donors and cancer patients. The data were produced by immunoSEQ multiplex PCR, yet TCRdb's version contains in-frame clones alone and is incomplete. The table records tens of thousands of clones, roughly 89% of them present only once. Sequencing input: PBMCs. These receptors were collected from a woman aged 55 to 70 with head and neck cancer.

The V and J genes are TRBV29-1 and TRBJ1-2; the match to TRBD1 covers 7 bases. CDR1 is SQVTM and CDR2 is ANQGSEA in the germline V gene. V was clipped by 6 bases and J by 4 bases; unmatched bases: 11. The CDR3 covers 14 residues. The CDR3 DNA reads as TGCAGCGTCGTTAGACAGGGAGGGACCTATGGCTACACCTTC. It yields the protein CSVVRQGGTYGYTF.

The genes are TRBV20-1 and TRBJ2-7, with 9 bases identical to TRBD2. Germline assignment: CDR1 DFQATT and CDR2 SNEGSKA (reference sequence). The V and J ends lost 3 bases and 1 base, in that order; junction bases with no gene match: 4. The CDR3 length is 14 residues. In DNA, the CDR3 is TGCAGTGCTAGTGGGCTAGCGGGATCCTACGAGCAGTACTTC. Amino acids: CSASGLAGSYEQYF.

CDR3 protein: CASSVNKGSAEQYF. The CDR3 DNA sequence: TGTGCCAGCAGTGTAAACAAGGGCTCCGCCGAGCAGTACTTC. V usage is TRBV2 and J usage is TRBJ2-7; D remains ambiguous. The CDR3 totals 14 residues. V lost 4 bases, J lost 6 bases, and 16 bases lay in between. Germline V gene sequence: CDR1 SNHLY, CDR2 FYNNEI.

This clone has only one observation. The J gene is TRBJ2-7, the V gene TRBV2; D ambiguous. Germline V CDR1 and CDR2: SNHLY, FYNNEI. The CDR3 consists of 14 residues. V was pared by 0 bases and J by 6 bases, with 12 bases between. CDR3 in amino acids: CASSEAFGVSEQYF. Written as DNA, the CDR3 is TGTGCCAGCAGTGAAGCTTTTGGGGTCAGCGAGCAGTACTTC.

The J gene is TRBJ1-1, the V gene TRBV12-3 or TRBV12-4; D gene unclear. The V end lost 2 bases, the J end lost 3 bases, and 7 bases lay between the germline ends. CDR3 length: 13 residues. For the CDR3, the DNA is TGTGCCAGCAGTTTAACGAGAGACACTGAAGCTTTCTTT. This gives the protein CASSLTRDTEAFF.

CDR3 in DNA: TGTGCCACCAGCCCGGGCAGGCCAAATTCACCCCTCCACTTT. Protein: CATSPGRPNSPLHF. The chain links TRBV24-1 to TRBJ1-6; D not resolved. The CDR3 covers 14 residues. Germline V lookup: CDR1 KGHDR, CDR2 SFDVKD. Deletions cut 7 bases from V and 7 bases from J, with 13 bases between.

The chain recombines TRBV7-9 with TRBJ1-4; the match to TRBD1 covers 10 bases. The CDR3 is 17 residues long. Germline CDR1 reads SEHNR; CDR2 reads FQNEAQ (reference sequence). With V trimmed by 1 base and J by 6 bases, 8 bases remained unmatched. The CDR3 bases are TGTGCCAGCAGCTTAGGTTCAAGGACAGGGGGATATGAAAAACTGTTTTTT. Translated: CASSLGSRTGGYEKLFF.

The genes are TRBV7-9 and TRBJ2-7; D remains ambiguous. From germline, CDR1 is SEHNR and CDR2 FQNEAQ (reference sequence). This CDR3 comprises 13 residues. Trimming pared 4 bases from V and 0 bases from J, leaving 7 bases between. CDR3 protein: CASSSSYSYEQYF. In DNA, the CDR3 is TGTGCCAGCAGCTCGTCTTACTCCTACGAGCAGTACTTC.

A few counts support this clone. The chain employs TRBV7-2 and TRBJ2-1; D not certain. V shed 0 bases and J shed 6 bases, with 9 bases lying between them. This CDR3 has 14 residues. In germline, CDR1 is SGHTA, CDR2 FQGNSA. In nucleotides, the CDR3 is TGTGCCAGCAGCTTAGCAGCAGGCCCCAATGAGCAGTTCTTC. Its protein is CASSLAAGPNEQFF.

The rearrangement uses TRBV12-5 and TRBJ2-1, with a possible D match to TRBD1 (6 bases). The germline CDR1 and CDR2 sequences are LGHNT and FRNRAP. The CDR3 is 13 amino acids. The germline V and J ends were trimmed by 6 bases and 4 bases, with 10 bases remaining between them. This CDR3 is CASGRDKYNEQFF. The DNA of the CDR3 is TGTGCTAGTGGACGGGACAAGTACAATGAGCAGTTCTTC. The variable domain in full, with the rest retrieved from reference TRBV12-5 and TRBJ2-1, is DARVTQTPRHKVTEMGQEVTMRCQPILGHNTVFWYRQTMMQGLELLAYFRNRAPLDDSGMPKDRFSAEMPDATLATLKIQPSEPRDSAVYFCASGRDKYNEQFFGPGTRLTVL.

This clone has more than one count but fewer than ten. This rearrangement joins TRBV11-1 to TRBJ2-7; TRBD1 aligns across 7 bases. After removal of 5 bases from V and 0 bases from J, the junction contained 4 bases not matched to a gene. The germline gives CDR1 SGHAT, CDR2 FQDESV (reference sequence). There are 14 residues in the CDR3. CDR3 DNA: TGTGCCAGCAGCCCCGGGACAGCCTCCTACGAGCAGTACTTC. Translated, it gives CASSPGTASYEQYF.

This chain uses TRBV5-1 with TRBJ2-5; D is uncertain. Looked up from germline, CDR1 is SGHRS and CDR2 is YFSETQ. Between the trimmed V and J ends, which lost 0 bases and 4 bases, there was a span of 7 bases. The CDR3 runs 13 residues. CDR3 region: CASSLAGRETQYF. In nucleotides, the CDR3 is TGCGCCAGCAGCTTGGCCGGTAGAGAGACCCAGTACTTC.

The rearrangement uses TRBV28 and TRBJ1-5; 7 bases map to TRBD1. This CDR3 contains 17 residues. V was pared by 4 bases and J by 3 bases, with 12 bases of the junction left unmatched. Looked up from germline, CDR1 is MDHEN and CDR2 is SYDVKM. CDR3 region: CASSWVTGTDINQPQHF. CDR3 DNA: TGTGCCAGCAGTTGGGTGACCGGGACAGACATCAATCAGCCCCAGCATTTT.

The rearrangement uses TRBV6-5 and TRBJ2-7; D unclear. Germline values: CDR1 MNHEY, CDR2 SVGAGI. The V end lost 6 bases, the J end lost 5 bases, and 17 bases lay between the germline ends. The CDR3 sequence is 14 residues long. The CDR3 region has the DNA TGTGCCAGCAGGGGGATTTACGCTATCCACGAGCAGTACTTC. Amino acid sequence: CASRGIYAIHEQYF.

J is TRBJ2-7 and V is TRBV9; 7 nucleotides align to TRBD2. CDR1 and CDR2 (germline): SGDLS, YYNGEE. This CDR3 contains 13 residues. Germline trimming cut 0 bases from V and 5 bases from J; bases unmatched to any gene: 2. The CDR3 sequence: CASSVAGGDEQYF. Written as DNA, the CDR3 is TGTGCCAGCAGCGTAGCGGGAGGAGACGAGCAGTACTTC. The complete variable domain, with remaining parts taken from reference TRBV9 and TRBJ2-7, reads DSGVTQTPKHLITATGQRVTLRCSPRSGDLSVYWYQQSLDQGLQFLIQYYNGEERAKGNILERFSAQQFPDLHSELNLSSLELGDSALYFCASSVAGGDEQYFGPGTRLTVT.

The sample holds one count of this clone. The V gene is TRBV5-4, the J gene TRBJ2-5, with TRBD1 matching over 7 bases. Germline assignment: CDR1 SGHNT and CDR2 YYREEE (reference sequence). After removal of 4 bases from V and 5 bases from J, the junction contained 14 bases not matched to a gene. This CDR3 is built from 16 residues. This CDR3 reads CASSPPGDRTVETQYF. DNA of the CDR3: TGTGCCAGCAGCCCGCCCGGGGACAGAACTGTGGAGACCCAGTACTTC.

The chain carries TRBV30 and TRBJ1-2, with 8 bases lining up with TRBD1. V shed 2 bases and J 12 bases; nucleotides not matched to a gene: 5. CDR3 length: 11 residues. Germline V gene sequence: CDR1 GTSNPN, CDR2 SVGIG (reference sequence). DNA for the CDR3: TGTGCCTGGAGTACGGACAGGGTGGACACCTTC. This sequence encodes CAWSTDRVDTF.

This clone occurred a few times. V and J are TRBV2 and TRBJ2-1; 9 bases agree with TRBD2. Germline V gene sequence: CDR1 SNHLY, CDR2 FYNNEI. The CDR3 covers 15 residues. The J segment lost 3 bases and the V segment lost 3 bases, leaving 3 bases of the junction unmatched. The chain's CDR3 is CASSETSGYYNEQFF. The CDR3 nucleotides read TGTGCCAGCAGTGAGACTAGCGGATACTACAATGAGCAGTTCTTC.

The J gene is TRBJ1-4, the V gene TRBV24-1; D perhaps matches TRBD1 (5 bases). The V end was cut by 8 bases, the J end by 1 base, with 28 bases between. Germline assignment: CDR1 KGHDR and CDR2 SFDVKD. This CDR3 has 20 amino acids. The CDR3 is CATTPRAGRKQWGTNEKLFF. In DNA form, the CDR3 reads TGTGCCACCACTCCTAGGGCAGGGCGAAAACAATGGGGAACTAATGAAAAACTGTTTTTT.

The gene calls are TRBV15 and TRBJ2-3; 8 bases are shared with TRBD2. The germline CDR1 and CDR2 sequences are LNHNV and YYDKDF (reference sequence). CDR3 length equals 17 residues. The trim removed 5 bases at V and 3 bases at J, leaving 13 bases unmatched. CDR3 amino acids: CATSAHRAGGSTDTQYF. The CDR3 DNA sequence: TGTGCCACCAGCGCCCACCGTGCGGGAGGAAGTACAGATACGCAGTATTTT.

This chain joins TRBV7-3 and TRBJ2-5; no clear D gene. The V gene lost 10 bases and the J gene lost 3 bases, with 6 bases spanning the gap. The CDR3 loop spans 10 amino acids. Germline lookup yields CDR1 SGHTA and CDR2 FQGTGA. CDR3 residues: CAKIKETQYF. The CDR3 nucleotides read TGTGCCAAAATAAAAGAGACCCAGTACTTC.

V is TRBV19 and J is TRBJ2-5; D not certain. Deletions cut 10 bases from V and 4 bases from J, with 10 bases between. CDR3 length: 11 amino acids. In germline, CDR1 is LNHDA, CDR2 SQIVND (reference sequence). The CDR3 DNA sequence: TGTGCCACCGGGTGGGGAGAGACCCAGTACTTC. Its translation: CATGWGETQYF. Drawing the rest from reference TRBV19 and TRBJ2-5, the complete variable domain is DGGITQSPKYLFRKEGQNVTLSCEQNLNHDAMYWYRQDPGQGLRLIYYSQIVNDFQKGDIAEGYSVSREKKESFPLTVTSAQKNPTAFYLCATGWGETQYFGPGTRLLVL.

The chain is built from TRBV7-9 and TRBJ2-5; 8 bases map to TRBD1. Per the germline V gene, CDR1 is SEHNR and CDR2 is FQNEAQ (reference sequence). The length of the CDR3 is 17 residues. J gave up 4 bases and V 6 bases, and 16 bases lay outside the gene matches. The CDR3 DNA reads TGTGCCAGCAGGCGGTTAACTGGGCAGGGGGCTTTAGAGACCCAGTACTTC. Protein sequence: CASRRLTGQGALETQYF.

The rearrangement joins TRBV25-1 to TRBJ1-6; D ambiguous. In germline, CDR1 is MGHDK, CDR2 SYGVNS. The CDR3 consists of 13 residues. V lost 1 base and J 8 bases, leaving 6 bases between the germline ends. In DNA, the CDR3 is TGTGCCAGCAGTGAATCGTCGGATTCACCCCTCCACTTT. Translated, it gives CASSESSDSPLHF.

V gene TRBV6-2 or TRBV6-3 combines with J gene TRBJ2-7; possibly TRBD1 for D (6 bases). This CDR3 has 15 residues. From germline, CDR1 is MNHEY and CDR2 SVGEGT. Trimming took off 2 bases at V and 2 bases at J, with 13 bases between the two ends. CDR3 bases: TGTGCCAGCAGTTACCCATCCGGGACAACCTACGAGCAGTACTTC. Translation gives CASSYPSGTTYEQYF.

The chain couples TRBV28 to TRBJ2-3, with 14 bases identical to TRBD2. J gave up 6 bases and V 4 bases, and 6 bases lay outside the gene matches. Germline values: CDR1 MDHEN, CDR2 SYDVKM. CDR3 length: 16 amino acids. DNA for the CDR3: TGTGCCAGCAGTTCGGGACTAGCGGGAGATAGGGATACGCAGTATTTT. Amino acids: CASSSGLAGDRDTQYF.

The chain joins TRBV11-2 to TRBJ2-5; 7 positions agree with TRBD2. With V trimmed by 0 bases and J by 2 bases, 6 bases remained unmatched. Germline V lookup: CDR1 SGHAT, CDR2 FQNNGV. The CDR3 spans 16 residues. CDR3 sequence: CASSLDSVGGQETQYF. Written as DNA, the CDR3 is TGTGCCAGCAGCTTAGATTCGGTGGGAGGGCAAGAGACCCAGTACTTC.

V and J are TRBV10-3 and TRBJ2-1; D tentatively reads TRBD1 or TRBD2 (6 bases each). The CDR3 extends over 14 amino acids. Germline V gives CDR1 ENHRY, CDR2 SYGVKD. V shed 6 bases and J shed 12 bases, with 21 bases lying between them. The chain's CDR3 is CAIRDDRGPQGQFF. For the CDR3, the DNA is TGTGCCATCAGGGACGACCGGGGGCCCCAAGGGCAGTTCTTC.

CDR3 bases: TGTGCCAGCAGTTTAGGTGGACAGCCGAACACTGAAGCTTTCTTT. It specifies CASSLGGQPNTEAFF. The chain is built from TRBV28 and TRBJ1-1; maybe TRBD1 (6 bases). The CDR3 covers 15 residues. V was cut by 2 bases and J by 1 base, with 11 bases left in between. From germline, CDR1 is MDHEN and CDR2 SYDVKM.